The 29 T cell receptor beta chains listed next were all sequenced from one sample in a study of Ad26.COV2.S vaccination and SARS-CoV-2 variants. TCRdb's table, derived via immunoSEQ multiplex PCR, lists solely in-frame clones and lacks some. In the table there are some 390,000 clones, roughly nine tenths of which are singletons. Regarding treatment: around 19 received Ad26.COV2.S at low or high dose, single or two shots; 5 received placebo; per-sample allocation not given. Day 63 after the first vaccine or placebo injection was the time point for sampling. The specimen was peripheral blood, collected in a trial of Ad26.COV2.S vaccine versus placebo. The source is a person aged 18-65 years who received the Ad26.COV2.S COVID-19 vaccine or a placebo.

This clone was seen once. This rearrangement joins TRBV4-3 to TRBJ1-2; D is uncertain. In germline, CDR1 is LGHNA, CDR2 YSLEER. CDR3 size: 14 residues. V gave up 1 base and J gave up 2 bases, with 8 bases separating them. DNA of the CDR3: TGCGCCAGCAGCCAAGCTGTGCAGAACTATGGCTACACCTTC. This encodes CASSQAVQNYGYTF.

The rearrangement links TRBV2 to TRBJ2-2; 11 bases agree with TRBD2. V was clipped by 6 bases and J by 4 bases; unmatched bases: 4. In germline, CDR1 is SNHLY, CDR2 FYNNEI. The CDR3 is made up of 15 amino acids. The chain's CDR3 is CASRGGLAGTGELFF. The CDR3 bases are TGTGCCAGCAGGGGAGGACTAGCGGGCACCGGGGAGCTGTTTTTT.

The V call is TRBV5-1, the J call TRBJ1-2, with D uncertain. The ends were cut back, 0 bases at V and 6 bases at J, with 12 bases in the middle. The germline V gene has CDR1 SGHRS and CDR2 YFSETQ. The CDR3 has 14 residues. The DNA for the CDR3 is TGCGCCAGCAGCTTGGTTTCCAGGACGAATGGCTACACCTTC. Protein product: CASSLVSRTNGYTF.

The rearrangement links TRBV5-4 to TRBJ1-1; D ambiguous. Trimming cost V 0 bases and J 0 bases, with 3 bases left between them. The CDR3 spans 13 residues. In germline, CDR1 is SGHNT, CDR2 YYREEE (reference sequence). The CDR3 bases are TGTGCCAGCAGCTTGGGGATGAACACTGAAGCTTTCTTT. It specifies CASSLGMNTEAFF. Using reference TRBV5-4 and TRBJ1-1 for the parts outside the CDR3, the full variable domain is ETGVTQSPTHLIKTRGQQVTLRCSSQSGHNTVSWYQQALGQGPQFIFQYYREEENGRGNFPPRFSGLQFPNYSSELNVNALELDDSALYLCASSLGMNTEAFFGQGTRLTVV.

The CDR3 DNA is TGCGCCAGCAGCCAAGGTCGGACGAGCGGGGCGAACACCGGGGAGCTGTTTTTT. Translated: CASSQGRTSGANTGELFF. The chain is built from TRBV4-3 and TRBJ2-2; 7 bases are shared with TRBD2. Trimming removed 1 base from V and 0 bases from J; junction bases left unmatched: 8. This CDR3 region has 18 residues. Germline CDR1 LGHNA, CDR2 YSLEER.

This clone was observed a handful of times. The CDR3 DNA reads as TGTGCCAGCAAGAAGTCCGTTGTCCGTGGGGATGAGCAGTTCTTC. Amino acid sequence: CASKKSVVRGDEQFF. The V and J genes are TRBV2 and TRBJ2-1; D uncertain. Germline CDR1 and CDR2: SNHLY and FYNNEI. Deletions cut 7 bases from V and 8 bases from J, with 21 bases between. This CDR3 spans 15 amino acids.

The chain uses TRBV9 and TRBJ2-3; no clear D. Germline V lookup: CDR1 SGDLS, CDR2 YYNGEE. Trimming cost V 0 bases and J 2 bases, with 4 bases left between them. The CDR3 spans 13 residues. The CDR3 is CASSVANTDTQYF. The CDR3 bases are TGTGCCAGCAGCGTAGCGAACACAGATACGCAGTATTTT.

The rearrangement links TRBV15 to TRBJ1-1, with 8 bases matching TRBD1. The CDR3 extends over 14 amino acids. Trimming took 3 bases from V and 1 from J; bases not matched to a gene: 1. CDR1 and CDR2 (germline): LNHNV, YYDKDF (reference sequence). DNA of the CDR3: TGTGCCACCAGCAGGGACAGGGAGAACACTGAAGCTTTCTTT. Translated: CATSRDRENTEAFF.

This clone was counted between two and nine times. The V call is TRBV6-1, the J call TRBJ1-2; D is possibly TRBD1 (6 bases). This CDR3 contains 15 residues. Germline lookup yields CDR1 MNHNS and CDR2 SASEGT. Trimming shortened V by 3 bases and J by 0 bases, and 11 bases separated the two germline ends. CDR3 protein: CASSDWGRSNYGYTF. The CDR3 DNA is TGTGCCAGCAGTGATTGGGGGCGGTCTAACTATGGCTACACCTTC.

The CDR3 sequence: CASSRSGTRYTGNTIYF. CDR3 in DNA: TGTGCCAGCAGCCGCTCCGGGACTCGATATACTGGAAACACCATATATTTT. The chain employs TRBV11-2 and TRBJ1-3; possibly TRBD1 for D (5 bases). Per germline, CDR1 SGHAT and CDR2 FQNNGV. V gave up 5 bases and J gave up 2 bases, with 19 bases separating them. This CDR3 is built from 17 residues.

V gene TRBV6-6 combines with J gene TRBJ1-4; D call uncertain. The ends were cut back, 2 bases at V and 8 bases at J, with 12 bases in the middle. CDR1 and CDR2 (germline): MNHNY, SVGAGI (reference sequence). The CDR3 has 14 residues. The CDR3: CASSYLWEGEKLFF. CDR3 in DNA: TGTGCCAGCAGTTACCTCTGGGAAGGAGAAAAACTGTTTTTT.

DNA of the CDR3: TGTGCCAGCAGTAGGACGATTAATTCAGATACGCAGTATTTT. Protein sequence: CASSRTINSDTQYF. The V gene is TRBV9, the J gene TRBJ2-3; D not certain. The V end was cut by 5 bases, the J end by 4 bases, with 14 bases between. The CDR3 covers 14 residues. Germline CDR1 reads SGDLS; CDR2 reads YYNGEE.

The rearrangement joins TRBV4-1 to TRBJ2-3; 9 bases are shared with TRBD1. With V trimmed by 4 bases and J by 3 bases, 11 bases remained unmatched. The CDR3 spans 17 residues. CDR1 MGHRA and CDR2 YSYEKL come from the germline V gene. The CDR3 DNA reads as TGCGCCAGCAGCCCTCAGGTAGGGACAGGGTTGACAGATACGCAGTATTTT. It is translated as CASSPQVGTGLTDTQYF.

CDR3 sequence (DNA): TGTGCCAGCTCCCCAGCCCCCCCGGGGGGGTTACGGGAGCAGTTCTTC. It translates to CASSPAPPGGLREQFF. V and J are TRBV18 and TRBJ2-1; 8 positions agree with TRBD2. The CDR3 is 16 amino acids. J was trimmed by 10 bases and V by 6 bases; bases with no gene match: 17. Per germline, CDR1 KGHSH and CDR2 LQKENI.

This chain uses TRBV7-6 with TRBJ2-3; a possible D gene is TRBD2 (7 bases). With 7 bases removed from V and 2 bases from J, the gap between germline ends came to 10 bases. The V gene's germline CDR1 is SGHVS and CDR2 FNYEAQ. The CDR3 is 13 residues long. CDR3 in DNA: TGTGCCAGCACCCGGGGGGCCACAGATACGCAGTATTTT. Protein sequence: CASTRGATDTQYF. Full variable domain (remainder filled in from reference TRBV7-6 and TRBJ2-3): GAGVSQSPRYKVTKRGQDVALRCDPISGHVSLYWYRQALGQGPEFLTYFNYEAQQDKSGLPNDRFSAERPEGSISTLTIQRTEQRDSAMYRCASTRGATDTQYFGPGTRLTVL.

This chain joins TRBV27 and TRBJ2-2; D gene ambiguous. This CDR3 is built from 14 residues. Trimming shortened V by 3 bases and J by 5 bases, and 10 bases separated the two germline ends. Germline CDR1 reads MNHEY; CDR2 reads SMNVEV (reference sequence). CDR3 sequence: CASSFLRQTGELFF. CDR3 sequence (DNA): TGTGCCAGCAGTTTTCTACGTCAAACCGGGGAGCTGTTTTTT.

The rearrangement joins TRBV5-8 to TRBJ1-2; D uncertain. CDR1 is SGHTS, CDR2 YDEGEE, per germline. The CDR3 is made up of 12 amino acids. V was shortened by 1 base and J by 8 bases, with 9 bases between the two germline ends. The CDR3: CASSLRNWGYTF. In DNA, the CDR3 is TGTGCCAGCAGCTTGAGAAATTGGGGCTACACCTTC.

This clone was picked up one time. The chain combines TRBV25-1 with TRBJ2-2; 9 bases line up with TRBD1. Germline V gives CDR1 MGHDK, CDR2 SYGVNS. This CDR3 spans 18 amino acids. V lost 2 bases and J lost 3; bases outside the gene matches: 10. The CDR3 protein is CASSEGTGTAGDTGELFF. CDR3 bases: TGTGCCAGCAGTGAAGGGACAGGGACAGCAGGTGACACCGGGGAGCTGTTTTTT.

The genes are TRBV28 and TRBJ2-3, with D perhaps TRBD1 (6 bases). The CDR3 is made up of 13 amino acids. The germline CDR1 and CDR2 sequences are MDHEN and SYDVKM. V lost 8 bases, J lost 1 base, and 10 bases lay in between. Here the CDR3 reads CASRTAGTDTQYF. Written as DNA, the CDR3 is TGTGCCAGCCGGACAGCGGGCACAGATACGCAGTATTTT.

Only one count was recorded for this clone. The rearrangement links TRBV5-4 to TRBJ1-6; D gene unclear. In germline, CDR1 is SGHNT, CDR2 YYREEE (reference sequence). The V gene lost 5 bases and the J gene lost 5 bases, with 11 bases spanning the gap. The CDR3 has 14 residues. DNA for the CDR3: TGTGCCAGCAGAAAATCTCGGGATAATTCACCCCTCCACTTT. The encoded protein is CASRKSRDNSPLHF.

This clone was seen a handful of times. This chain uses TRBV9 with TRBJ1-1; D gene unclear. V lost 4 bases to trimming and J lost 10 bases, with 14 bases between them. The CDR3 runs 12 residues. The germline V gene encodes CDR1 SGDLS and CDR2 YYNGEE. The CDR3 DNA is TGTGCCAGCAGCACGGAGGAGGGAAGAGCTTTCTTT. Encoded protein: CASSTEEGRAFF.

The V call is TRBV15, the J call TRBJ2-3; D is unclear. Trimming left V 1 base short and J 0 bases short, with 14 bases between. The CDR3 is 17 amino acids. Germline CDR1 and CDR2: LNHNV and YYDKDF (reference sequence). The CDR3 is CATSRVGGRTSTDTQYF. CDR3 coding DNA: TGTGCCACCAGCAGAGTGGGTGGACGAACCAGCACAGATACGCAGTATTTT.

V usage is TRBV6-2 or TRBV6-3 and J usage is TRBJ1-1, with D hard to call. The germline V and J ends were trimmed by 3 bases and 3 bases, with 8 bases remaining between them. The CDR3 totals 13 residues. In germline, CDR1 is MNHEY, CDR2 SVGEGT. The CDR3, as DNA: TGTGCCAGCAGTTATATGAGGGACACTGAAGCTTTCTTT. It translates to CASSYMRDTEAFF.

The CDR3: CASSQGSTSSYEQYF. CDR3 nucleotides: TGTGCCAGCAGTCAAGGGAGTACCAGCTCCTACGAGCAGTACTTC. The V and J genes are TRBV6-6 and TRBJ2-7, with a possible D match to TRBD2 (5 bases). Trimming removed 5 bases from V and 0 bases from J, with 14 bases in between. The germline V gene encodes CDR1 MNHNY and CDR2 SVGAGI (reference sequence). This CDR3 region has 15 residues.

The genes are TRBV7-8 and TRBJ1-1; D call uncertain. Trimming removed 6 bases at V and 1 base at J, with 9 bases between. The CDR3 spans 13 residues. Germline-derived CDR1 and CDR2 are SGHVS and FQNEAQ. In DNA form, the CDR3 reads TGTGCCAGCAGTCCTGACACGAACACTGAAGCTTTCTTT. Protein sequence: CASSPDTNTEAFF.

This sequence joins TRBV4-3 and TRBJ2-1; D tentatively reads TRBD1 or TRBD2 (6 bases each). V was pared by 0 bases and J by 4 bases, with 13 bases between. CDR1 LGHNA and CDR2 YSLEER come from the germline V gene. This CDR3 region has 16 residues. Here the CDR3 DNA reads TGCGCCAGCAGCCAAGAAGGGCGGGACACTTACAATGAGCAGTTCTTC. Translating it yields CASSQEGRDTYNEQFF.

CDR3 amino acids: CASSTASLVPHEAFF. The CDR3 DNA follows: TGTGCCAGTAGTACTGCCTCTTTGGTGCCCCATGAAGCTTTCTTT. The chain combines TRBV19 with TRBJ1-1; D gene uncertain. CDR1 is LNHDA, CDR2 SQIVND, per germline (reference sequence). This CDR3 comprises 15 residues. Trimming pared 4 bases from V and 7 bases from J, leaving 19 bases between.

The chain recombines TRBV6-5 with TRBJ2-7, with 8 bases lining up with TRBD1. The CDR3 runs 14 residues. Germline V lookup: CDR1 MNHEY, CDR2 SVGAGI. V was clipped by 6 bases and J by 6 bases; unmatched bases: 10. The CDR3 bases are TGTGCCAGCAGGACGCCTACAGGGGGTAGCGAGCAGTACTTC. Translating it yields CASRTPTGGSEQYF.

This sequence joins TRBV6-5 and TRBJ2-1; 13 bases match TRBD2. The V segment lost 5 bases and the J segment 13 bases; nucleotides outside the gene matches: 8. The V gene's germline CDR1 is MNHEY and CDR2 SVGAGI. This CDR3 spans 14 amino acids. This CDR3 is CASSPGLAGVPQFF. Here the CDR3 DNA reads TGTGCCAGCAGTCCAGGACTAGCGGGGGTCCCACAGTTCTTC.